This record looks at one T cell receptor beta chain sequence and its context. Antigen unknown. Genomic DNA acted as the template from which TCR beta VDJ combination and CDR3 sequence profiling were carried out. One entry per CDR3 protein, called by TCRdb with MiXCR from the reads. Among 160,000 or so distinct CDR3 sequences listed, roughly 50% were seen once. V was trimmed by 5 bases and J by 5 bases, leaving 12 bases between them. Germline V CDR1 and CDR2: SGHTA, FQGTGA. The CDR3 totals 13 residues. This specimen belongs to a study of CD8+CD57+ T cells in acquired aplastic anemia. Whole-study context: On average, sorted CD4+ and CD8+ cells gave approximately 3.5 ug of DNA.

Findings and limits, study-wide: Patients and controls had in common 25 to 35 CD8+ CDR3 sequences.

Patients selected for sequencing had displayed CD8+CD57+ cell expansion by flow cytometry. The TCR was taken from a human donor with aplastic anemia. The genes are TRBV7-3 and TRBJ1-2; D gene ambiguous. Sequenced: sorted CD4+, CD8+, or CD8+CD57+ T cells (not recorded which) from PBMCs. The DNA for the CDR3 is TGTGCCAGCAGCCAACTATACTGGTATGGCTACACCTTC. Its protein is CASSQLYWYGYTF.